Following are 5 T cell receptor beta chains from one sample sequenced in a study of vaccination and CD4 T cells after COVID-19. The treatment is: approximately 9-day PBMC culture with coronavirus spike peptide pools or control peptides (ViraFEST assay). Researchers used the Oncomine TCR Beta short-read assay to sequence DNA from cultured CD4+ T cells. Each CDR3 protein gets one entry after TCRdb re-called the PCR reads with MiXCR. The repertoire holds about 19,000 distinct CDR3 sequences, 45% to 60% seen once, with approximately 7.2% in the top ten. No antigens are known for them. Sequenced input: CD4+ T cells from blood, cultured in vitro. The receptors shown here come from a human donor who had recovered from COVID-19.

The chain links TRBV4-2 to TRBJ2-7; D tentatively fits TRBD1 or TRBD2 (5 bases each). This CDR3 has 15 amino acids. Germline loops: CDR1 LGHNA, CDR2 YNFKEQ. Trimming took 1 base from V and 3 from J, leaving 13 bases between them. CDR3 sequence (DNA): TGTGCCAGCAGCCAAGTAGCAGGGACCTTCTACGAGCAGTACTTC. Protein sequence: CASSQVAGTFYEQYF.

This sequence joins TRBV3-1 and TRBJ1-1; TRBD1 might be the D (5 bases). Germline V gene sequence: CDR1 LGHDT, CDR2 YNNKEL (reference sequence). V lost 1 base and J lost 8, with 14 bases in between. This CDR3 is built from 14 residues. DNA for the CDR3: TGTGCCAGCAGCCAAGTTGGAGTGGGGACGGAAGCTTTCTTT. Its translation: CASSQVGVGTEAFF.

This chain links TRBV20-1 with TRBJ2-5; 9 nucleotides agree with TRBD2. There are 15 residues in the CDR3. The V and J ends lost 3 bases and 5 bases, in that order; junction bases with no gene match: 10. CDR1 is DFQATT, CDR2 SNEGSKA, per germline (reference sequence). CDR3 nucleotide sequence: TGCAGTGCTAGTCTGGCCAGCGGGAGGATCGAGACCCAGTACTTC. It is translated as CSASLASGRIETQYF.

CDR3 nucleotide sequence: TGTGCCAGCGGCCCCGGAGGGGTTGCCTACGAGCAGTACTTC. It yields the protein CASGPGGVAYEQYF. V gene TRBV7-8 combines with J gene TRBJ2-7; TRBD2 might be the D (6 bases). The V and J ends lost 8 bases and 2 bases respectively, with 16 bases between them. The V gene's germline CDR1 is SGHVS and CDR2 FQNEAQ. CDR3 length equals 14 residues.

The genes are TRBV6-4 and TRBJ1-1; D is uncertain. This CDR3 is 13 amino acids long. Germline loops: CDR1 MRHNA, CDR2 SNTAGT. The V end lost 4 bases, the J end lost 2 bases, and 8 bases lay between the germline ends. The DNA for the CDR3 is TGTGCCAGCAGTGTTATGATAAACACTGAAGCTTTCTTT. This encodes CASSVMINTEAFF.